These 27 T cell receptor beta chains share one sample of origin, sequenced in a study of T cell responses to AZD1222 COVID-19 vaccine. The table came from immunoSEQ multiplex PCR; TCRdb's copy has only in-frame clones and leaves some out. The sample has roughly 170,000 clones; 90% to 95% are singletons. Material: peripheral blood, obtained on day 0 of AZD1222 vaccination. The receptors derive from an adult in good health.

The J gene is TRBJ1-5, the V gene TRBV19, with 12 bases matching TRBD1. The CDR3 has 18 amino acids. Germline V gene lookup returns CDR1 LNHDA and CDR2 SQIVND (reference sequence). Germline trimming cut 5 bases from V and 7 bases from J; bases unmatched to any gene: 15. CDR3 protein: CASSGGGGTGGVGQPQHF. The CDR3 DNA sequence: TGTGCCAGTAGTGGCGGAGGCGGGACAGGGGGCGTCGGCCAGCCCCAGCATTTT.

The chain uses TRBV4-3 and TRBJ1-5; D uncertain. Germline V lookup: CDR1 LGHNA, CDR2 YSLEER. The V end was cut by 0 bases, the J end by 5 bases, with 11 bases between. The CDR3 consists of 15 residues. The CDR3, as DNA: TGCGCCAGCAGCCAAGATTATGACACTTATCAGCCCCAGCATTTT. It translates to CASSQDYDTYQPQHF.

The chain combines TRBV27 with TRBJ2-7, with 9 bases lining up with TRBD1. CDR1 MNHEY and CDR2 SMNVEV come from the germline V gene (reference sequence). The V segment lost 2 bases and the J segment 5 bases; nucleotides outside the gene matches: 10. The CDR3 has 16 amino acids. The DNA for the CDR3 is TGTGCCAGCAGTTTACCTCCGGGACAGGGACCCCACGAGCAGTACTTC. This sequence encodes CASSLPPGQGPHEQYF.

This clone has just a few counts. The CDR3 loop reads CASIVSSGALNTEAFF. The CDR3 region has the DNA TGTGCCAGCATAGTTTCTTCAGGGGCCCTAAACACTGAAGCTTTCTTT. The rearrangement joins TRBV2 to TRBJ1-1, with D possibly TRBD1 on 6 matching bases. The CDR3 runs to 16 residues. V was clipped by 7 bases and J by 2 bases, with 20 bases between them. CDR1 SNHLY and CDR2 FYNNEI come from the germline V gene.

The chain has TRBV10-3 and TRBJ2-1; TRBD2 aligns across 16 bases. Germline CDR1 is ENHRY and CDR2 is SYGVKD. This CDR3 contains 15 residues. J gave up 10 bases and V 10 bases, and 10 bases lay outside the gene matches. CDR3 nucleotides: TGTGCCAGCACCGGGACTAGCGGGGGGGCCAAGGAGCAGTTCTTC. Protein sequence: CASTGTSGGAKEQFF.

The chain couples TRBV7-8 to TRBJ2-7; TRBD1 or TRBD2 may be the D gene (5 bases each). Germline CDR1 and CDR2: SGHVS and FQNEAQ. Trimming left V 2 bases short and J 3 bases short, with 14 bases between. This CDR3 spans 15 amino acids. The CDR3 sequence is CASSLFSGTNYEQYF. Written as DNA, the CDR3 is TGTGCCAGCAGCTTATTCTCAGGGACCAACTACGAGCAGTACTTC.

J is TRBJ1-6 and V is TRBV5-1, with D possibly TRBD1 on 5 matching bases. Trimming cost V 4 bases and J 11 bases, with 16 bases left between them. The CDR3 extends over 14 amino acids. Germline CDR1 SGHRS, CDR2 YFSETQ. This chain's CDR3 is CASSGGERGAPLHF. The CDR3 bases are TGCGCCAGCAGCGGGGGGGAACGGGGAGCACCCCTCCACTTT.

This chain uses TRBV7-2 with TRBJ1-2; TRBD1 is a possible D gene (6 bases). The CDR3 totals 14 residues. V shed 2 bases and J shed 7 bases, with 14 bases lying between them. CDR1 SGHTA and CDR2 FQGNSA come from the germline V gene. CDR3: CASSLQGNYRGYTF. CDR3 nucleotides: TGTGCCAGCAGCTTACAGGGGAACTATCGTGGCTACACCTTC.

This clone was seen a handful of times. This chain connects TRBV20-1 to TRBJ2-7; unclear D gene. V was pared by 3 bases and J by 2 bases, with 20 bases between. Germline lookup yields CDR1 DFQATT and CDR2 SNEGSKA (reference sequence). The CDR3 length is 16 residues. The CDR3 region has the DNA TGCAGTGCTAGTCAACCGGGCGGCTCTTCGGCCTACGAGCAGTACTTC. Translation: CSASQPGGSSAYEQYF.

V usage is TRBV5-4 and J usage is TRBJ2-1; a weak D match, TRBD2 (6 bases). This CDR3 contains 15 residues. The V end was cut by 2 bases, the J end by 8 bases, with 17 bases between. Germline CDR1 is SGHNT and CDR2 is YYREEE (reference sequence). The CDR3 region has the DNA TGTGCCAGCAGCTTTGAACGACAGTGGGGGGATGAGCAGTTCTTC. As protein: CASSFERQWGDEQFF.

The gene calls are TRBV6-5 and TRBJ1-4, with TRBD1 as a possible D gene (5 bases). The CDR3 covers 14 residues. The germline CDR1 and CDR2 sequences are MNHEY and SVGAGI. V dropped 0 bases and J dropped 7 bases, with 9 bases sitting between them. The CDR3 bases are TGTGCCAGCAGTTACTCAGGGACTGGTGAAAAACTGTTTTTT. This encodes CASSYSGTGEKLFF.

CDR3: CASSLPRTGEDTEAFF. CDR3 in DNA: TGCGCCAGCAGCTTACCTCGGACAGGGGAAGACACTGAAGCTTTCTTT. The chain combines TRBV5-1 with TRBJ1-1, with TRBD1 matching 9 bases. Per the germline V gene, CDR1 is SGHRS and CDR2 is YFSETQ. The CDR3 spans 16 residues. After removal of 2 bases from V and 3 bases from J, the junction contained 8 bases not matched to a gene.

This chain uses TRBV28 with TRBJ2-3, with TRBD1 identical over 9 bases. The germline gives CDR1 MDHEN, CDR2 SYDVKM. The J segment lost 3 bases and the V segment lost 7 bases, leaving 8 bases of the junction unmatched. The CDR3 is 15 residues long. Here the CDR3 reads CASTSGGQGTDTQYF. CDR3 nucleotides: TGTGCCAGCACGTCGGGGGGACAGGGAACAGATACGCAGTATTTT.

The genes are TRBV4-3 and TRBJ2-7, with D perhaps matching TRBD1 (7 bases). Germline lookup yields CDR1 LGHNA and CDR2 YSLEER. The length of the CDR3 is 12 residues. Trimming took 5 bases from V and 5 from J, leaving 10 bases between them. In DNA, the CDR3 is TGCGCCAGCAGCTTCAGGGGGGACGAGCAGTACTTC. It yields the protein CASSFRGDEQYF.

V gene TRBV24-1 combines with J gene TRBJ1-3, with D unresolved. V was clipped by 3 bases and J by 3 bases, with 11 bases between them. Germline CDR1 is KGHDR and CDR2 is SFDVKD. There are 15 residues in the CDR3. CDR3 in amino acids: CATSDPRIDGNTIYF. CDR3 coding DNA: TGTGCCACCAGTGATCCCAGGATCGATGGAAACACCATATATTTT.

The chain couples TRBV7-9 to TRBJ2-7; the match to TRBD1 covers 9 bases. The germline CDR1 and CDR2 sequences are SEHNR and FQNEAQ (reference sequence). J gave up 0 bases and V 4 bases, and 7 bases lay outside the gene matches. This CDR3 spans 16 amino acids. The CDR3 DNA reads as TGTGCCAGCAGCTCTTCCGGGACAGGGAGCTCCTACGAGCAGTACTTC. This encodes CASSSSGTGSSYEQYF.

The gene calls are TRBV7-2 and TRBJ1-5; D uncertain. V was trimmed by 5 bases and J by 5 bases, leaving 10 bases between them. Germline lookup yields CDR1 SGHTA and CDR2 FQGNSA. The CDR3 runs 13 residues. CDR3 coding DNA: TGTGCCAGCAGCATGAAGATAGATCAGCCCCAGCATTTT. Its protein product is CASSMKIDQPQHF.

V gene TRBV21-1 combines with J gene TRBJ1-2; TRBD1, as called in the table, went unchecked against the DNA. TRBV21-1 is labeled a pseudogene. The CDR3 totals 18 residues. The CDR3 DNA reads TGTGCCAGCAGCAAAGGGGAGATTCGGGACAGGGTGGCCTATGGCTACACCTTC. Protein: CASSKGEIRDRVAYGYTF.

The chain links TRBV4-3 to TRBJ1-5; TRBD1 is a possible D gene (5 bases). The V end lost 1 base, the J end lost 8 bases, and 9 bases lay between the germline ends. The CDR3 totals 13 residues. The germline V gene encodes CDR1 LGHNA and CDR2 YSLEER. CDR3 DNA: TGCGCCAGCAGCCAAGTAGGGGATGAGCCCCAGCATTTT. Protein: CASSQVGDEPQHF.

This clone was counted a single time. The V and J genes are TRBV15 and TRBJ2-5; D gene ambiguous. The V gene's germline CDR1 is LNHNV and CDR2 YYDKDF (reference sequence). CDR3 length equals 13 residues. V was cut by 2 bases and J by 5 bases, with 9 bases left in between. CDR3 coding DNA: TGTGCCACCAGCAGACGCTTGGGGGAGACCCAGTACTTC. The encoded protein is CATSRRLGETQYF.

CDR3 nucleotide sequence: TGCAGTGCTAGTAGGCCGGGGAGACAGGGACCCAATCAGCCCCAGCATTTT. Amino acids: CSASRPGRQGPNQPQHF. V is TRBV20-1 and J is TRBJ1-5, with 7 bases that match TRBD1. V lost 3 bases, J lost 3 bases, and 14 bases stayed unmatched. The CDR3 runs to 17 residues. In germline, CDR1 is DFQATT, CDR2 SNEGSKA (reference sequence).

CDR3 in DNA: TGTGCCAGTAAGGGGGAAGCGATGAACACTGAAGCTTTCTTT. Its translation is CASKGEAMNTEAFF. The V gene is TRBV19, the J gene TRBJ1-1; TRBD1 might be the D (6 bases). V shed 7 bases and J shed 0 bases, with 12 bases lying between them. The germline gives CDR1 LNHDA, CDR2 SQIVND (reference sequence). The CDR3 has 14 residues. The full variable domain, in which reference TRBV19 and TRBJ1-1 provide the parts outside the CDR3, is DGGITQSPKYLFRKEGQNVTLSCEQNLNHDAMYWYRQDPGQGLRLIYYSQIVNDFQKGDIAEGYSVSREKKESFPLTVTSAQKNPTAFYLCASKGEAMNTEAFFGQGTRLTVV.

The CDR3 here is CASRRGEGAGELFF. The DNA for the CDR3 is TGTGCCAGCAGGCGGGGGGAGGGTGCCGGGGAGCTGTTTTTT. V usage is TRBV6-5 and J usage is TRBJ2-2, with 8 bases that match TRBD2. Germline V lookup: CDR1 MNHEY, CDR2 SVGAGI. The ends lost 6 bases at V and 6 bases at J; junction bases unmatched: 6. The CDR3 totals 14 residues.

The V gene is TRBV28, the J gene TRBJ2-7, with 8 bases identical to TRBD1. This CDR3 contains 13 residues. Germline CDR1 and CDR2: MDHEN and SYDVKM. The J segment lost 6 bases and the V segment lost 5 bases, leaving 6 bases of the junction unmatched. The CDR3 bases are TGTGCCAGCAGTGCCCCGACAGGGGTCGAGCAGTACTTC. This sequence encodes CASSAPTGVEQYF.

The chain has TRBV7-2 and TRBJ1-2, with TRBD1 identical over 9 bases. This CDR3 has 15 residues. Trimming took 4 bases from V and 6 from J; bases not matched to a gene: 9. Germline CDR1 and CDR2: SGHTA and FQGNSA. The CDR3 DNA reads TGTGCCAGCAGCTCTAGGACAGGGGAGAGAAATGGCTACACCTTC. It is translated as CASSSRTGERNGYTF.

Here the CDR3 DNA reads TGTGCCAGCAGTCGGGACGGCTTGTGGGATGAAAAACTGTTTTTT. Amino acid sequence: CASSRDGLWDEKLFF. This chain links TRBV28 with TRBJ1-4; D may be TRBD1 (5 bases). The CDR3 spans 15 residues. V lost 5 bases and J lost 6, with 16 bases in between. From germline, CDR1 is MDHEN and CDR2 SYDVKM.

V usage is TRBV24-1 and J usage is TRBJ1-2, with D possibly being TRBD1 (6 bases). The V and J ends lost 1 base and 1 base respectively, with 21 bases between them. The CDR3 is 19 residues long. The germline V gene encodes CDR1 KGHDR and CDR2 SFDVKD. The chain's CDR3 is CATSDFMGQKEAFNYGYTF. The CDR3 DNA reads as TGTGCCACCAGTGATTTCATGGGACAAAAAGAGGCGTTTAACTATGGCTACACCTTC.